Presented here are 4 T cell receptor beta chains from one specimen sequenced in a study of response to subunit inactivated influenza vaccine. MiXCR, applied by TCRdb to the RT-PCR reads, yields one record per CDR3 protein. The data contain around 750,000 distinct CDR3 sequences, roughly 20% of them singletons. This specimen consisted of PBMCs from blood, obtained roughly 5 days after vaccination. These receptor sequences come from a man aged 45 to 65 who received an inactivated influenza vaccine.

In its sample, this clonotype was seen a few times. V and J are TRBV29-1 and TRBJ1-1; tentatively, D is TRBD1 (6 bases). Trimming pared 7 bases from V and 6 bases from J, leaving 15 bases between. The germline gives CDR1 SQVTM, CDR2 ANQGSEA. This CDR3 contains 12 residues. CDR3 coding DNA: TGCAGCGCTGACAGTGGGGGGCCTGAAGCTTTCTTT. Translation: CSADSGGPEAFF.

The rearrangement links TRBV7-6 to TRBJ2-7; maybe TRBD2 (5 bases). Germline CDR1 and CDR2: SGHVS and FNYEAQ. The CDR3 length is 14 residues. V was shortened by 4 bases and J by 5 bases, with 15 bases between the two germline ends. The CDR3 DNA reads TGTGCCAGCAGCTCCCGGACTGGACGGAACGAGCAGTACTTC. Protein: CASSSRTGRNEQYF.

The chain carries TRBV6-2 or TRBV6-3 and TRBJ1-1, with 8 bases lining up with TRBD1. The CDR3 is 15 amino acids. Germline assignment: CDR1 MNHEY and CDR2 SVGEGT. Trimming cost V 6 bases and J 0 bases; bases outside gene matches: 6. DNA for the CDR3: TGTGCCAGCAGCCCCGGGGACAGGATGAACACTGAAGCTTTCTTT. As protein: CASSPGDRMNTEAFF.

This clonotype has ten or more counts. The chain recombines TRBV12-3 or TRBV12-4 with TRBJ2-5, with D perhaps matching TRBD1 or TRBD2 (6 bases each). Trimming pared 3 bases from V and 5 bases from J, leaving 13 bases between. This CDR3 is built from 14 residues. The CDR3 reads CASSFTGARETQYF. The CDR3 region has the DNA TGTGCCAGCAGTTTTACGGGGGCGAGGGAGACCCAGTACTTC.